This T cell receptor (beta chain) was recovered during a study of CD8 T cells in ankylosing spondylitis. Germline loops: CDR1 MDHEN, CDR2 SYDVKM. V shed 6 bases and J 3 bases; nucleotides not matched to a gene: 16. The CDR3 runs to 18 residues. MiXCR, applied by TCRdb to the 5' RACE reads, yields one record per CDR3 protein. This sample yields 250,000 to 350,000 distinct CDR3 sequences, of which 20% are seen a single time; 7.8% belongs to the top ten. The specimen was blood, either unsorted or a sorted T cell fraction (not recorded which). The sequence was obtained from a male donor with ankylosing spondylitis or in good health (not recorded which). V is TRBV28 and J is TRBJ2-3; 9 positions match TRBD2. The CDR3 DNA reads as TGTGCCAGCAGCCCCCGCATTGGTAGCGGGAGTTCGACAGATACGCAGTATTTT. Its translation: CASSPRIGSGSSTDTQYF.